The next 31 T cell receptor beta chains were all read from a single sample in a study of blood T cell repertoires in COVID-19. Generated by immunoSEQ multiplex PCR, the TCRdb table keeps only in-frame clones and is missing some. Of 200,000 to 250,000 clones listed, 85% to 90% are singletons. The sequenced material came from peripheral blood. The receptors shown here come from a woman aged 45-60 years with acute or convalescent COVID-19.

This chain's CDR3 is CASSLGTEAFF. CDR3 bases: TGTGCCAGCAGCCTCGGGACAGAAGCTTTCTTT. The V and J genes are TRBV5-5 and TRBJ1-1; possibly TRBD1 for D (6 bases). CDR1 and CDR2 from the germline V gene are SGHKS and YYEKEE (reference sequence). CDR3 length equals 11 residues. With 4 bases removed from V and 8 bases from J, the gap between germline ends came to 9 bases.

The CDR3 reads CASSLRDSSYEQYF. CDR3 coding DNA: TGTGCCAGCAGCCTAAGGGACTCCTCCTACGAGCAGTACTTC. V and J are TRBV7-2 and TRBJ2-7, with D maybe TRBD2 (6 bases). Trimming removed 5 bases at V and 0 bases at J, with 11 bases between. Germline V gene sequence: CDR1 SGHTA, CDR2 FQGNSA. The CDR3 runs 14 residues. Looking up the rest from reference TRBV7-2 and TRBJ2-7 gives the full variable domain: GAGVSQSPSNKVTEKGKDVELRCDPISGHTALYWYRQSLGQGLEFLIYFQGNSAPDKSGLPSDRFSAERTGGSVSTLTIQRTQQEDSAVYLCASSLRDSSYEQYFGPGTRLTVT.

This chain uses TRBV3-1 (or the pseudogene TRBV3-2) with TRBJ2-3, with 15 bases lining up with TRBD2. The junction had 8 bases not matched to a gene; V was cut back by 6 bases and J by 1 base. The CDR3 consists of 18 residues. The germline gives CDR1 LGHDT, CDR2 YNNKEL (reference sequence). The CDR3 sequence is CASSQCRTSGGGTDTQYF. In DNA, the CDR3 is TGTGCCAGCAGTCAATGTCGGACTAGCGGGGGGGGCACAGATACGCAGTATTTT.

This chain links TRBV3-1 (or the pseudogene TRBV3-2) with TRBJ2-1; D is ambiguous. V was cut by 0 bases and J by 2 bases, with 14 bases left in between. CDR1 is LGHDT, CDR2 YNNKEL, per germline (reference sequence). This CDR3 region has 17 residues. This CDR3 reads CASSQDRVSAPYNEQFF. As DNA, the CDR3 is TGTGCCAGCAGCCAAGACCGAGTGAGCGCGCCCTACAATGAGCAGTTCTTC.

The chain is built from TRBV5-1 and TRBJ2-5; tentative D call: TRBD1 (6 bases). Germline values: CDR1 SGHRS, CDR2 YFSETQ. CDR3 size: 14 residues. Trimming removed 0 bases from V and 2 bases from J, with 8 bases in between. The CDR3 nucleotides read TGCGCCAGCAGCTTGGGGACAGTACAAGAGACCCAGTACTTC. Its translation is CASSLGTVQETQYF.

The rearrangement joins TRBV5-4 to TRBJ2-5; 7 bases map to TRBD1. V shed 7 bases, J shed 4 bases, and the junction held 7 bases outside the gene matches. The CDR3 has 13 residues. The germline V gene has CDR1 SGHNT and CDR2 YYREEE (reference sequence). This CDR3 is CASQTTGVETQYF. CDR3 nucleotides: TGTGCCAGCCAAACAACAGGGGTAGAGACCCAGTACTTC.

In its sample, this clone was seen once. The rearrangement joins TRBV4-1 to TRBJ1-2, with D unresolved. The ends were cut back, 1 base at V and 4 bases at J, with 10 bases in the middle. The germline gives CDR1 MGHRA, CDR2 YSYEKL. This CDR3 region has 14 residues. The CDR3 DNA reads TGCGCCAGCAGCCAAGCGAGTAGCTTCTATGGCTACACCTTC. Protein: CASSQASSFYGYTF.

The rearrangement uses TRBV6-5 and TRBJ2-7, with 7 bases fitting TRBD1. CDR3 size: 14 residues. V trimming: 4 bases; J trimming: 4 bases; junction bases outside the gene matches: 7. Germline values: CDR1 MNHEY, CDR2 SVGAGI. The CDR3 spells CASSSGTVQYEQYF. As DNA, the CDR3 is TGTGCCAGCAGTTCCGGGACAGTACAATACGAGCAGTACTTC.

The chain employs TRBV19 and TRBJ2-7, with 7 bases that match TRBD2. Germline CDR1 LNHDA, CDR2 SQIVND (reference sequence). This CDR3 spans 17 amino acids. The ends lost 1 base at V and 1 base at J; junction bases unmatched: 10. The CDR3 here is CASSIGGGSLGSYEQYF. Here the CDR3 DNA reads TGTGCCAGTAGTATAGGGGGAGGGTCACTCGGATCCTACGAGCAGTACTTC.

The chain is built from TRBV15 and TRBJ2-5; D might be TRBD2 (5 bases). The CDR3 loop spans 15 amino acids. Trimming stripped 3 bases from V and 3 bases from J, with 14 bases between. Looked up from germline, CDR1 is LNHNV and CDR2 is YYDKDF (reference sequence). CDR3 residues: CATSRSGREEETQYF. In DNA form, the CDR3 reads TGTGCCACCAGCAGGAGCGGACGTGAAGAAGAGACCCAGTACTTC.

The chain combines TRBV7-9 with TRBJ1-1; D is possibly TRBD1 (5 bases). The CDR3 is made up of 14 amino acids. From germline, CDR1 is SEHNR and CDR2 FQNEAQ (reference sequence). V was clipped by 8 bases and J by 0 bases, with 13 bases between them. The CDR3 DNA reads TGTGCCAGCTCAGGAGGGGTGTTGAACACTGAAGCTTTCTTT. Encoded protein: CASSGGVLNTEAFF.

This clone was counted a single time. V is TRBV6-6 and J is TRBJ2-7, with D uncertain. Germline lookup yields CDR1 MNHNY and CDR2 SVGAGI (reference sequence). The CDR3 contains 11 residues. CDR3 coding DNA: TGTGCAAGTGGCAACTCCTACGAGCAGTACTTC. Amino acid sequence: CASGNSYEQYF.

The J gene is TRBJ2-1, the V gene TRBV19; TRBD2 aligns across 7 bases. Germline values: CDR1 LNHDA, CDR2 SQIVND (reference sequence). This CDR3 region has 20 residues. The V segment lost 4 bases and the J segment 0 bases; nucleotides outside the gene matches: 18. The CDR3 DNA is TGTGCCAGTAGTAAAAGGGGTGGGGCTAGCGGTCTTAGCTCCTACAATGAGCAGTTCTTC. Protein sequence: CASSKRGGASGLSSYNEQFF.

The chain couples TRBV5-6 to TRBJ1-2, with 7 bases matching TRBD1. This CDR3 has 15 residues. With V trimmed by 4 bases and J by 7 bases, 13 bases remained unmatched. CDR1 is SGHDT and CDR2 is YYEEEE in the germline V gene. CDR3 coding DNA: TGTGCCAGCAGCCGGGACAGTAGGGTGTTGAGTGGCTACACCTTC. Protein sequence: CASSRDSRVLSGYTF.

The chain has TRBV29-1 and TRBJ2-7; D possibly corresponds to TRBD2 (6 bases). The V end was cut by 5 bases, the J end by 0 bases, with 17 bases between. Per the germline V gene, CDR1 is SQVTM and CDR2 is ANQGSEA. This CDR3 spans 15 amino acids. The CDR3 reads CSVYTPGLYSYEQYF. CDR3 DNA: TGCAGCGTTTATACTCCGGGACTTTACTCCTACGAGCAGTACTTC.

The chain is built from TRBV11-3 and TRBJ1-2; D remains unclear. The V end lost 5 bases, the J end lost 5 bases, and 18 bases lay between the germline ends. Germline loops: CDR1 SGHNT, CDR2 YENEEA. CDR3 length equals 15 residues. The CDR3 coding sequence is TGTGCCAGCAGCCGACCCCGGATGGGCCCTTATGGCTACACCTTC. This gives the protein CASSRPRMGPYGYTF.

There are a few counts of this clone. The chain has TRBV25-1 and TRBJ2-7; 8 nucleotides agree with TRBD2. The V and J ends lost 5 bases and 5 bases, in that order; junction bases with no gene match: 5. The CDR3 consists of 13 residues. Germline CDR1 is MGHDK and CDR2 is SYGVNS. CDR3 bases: TGTGCCAGCAGTCCGACCGGGGGGGACGAGCAGTACTTC. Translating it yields CASSPTGGDEQYF.

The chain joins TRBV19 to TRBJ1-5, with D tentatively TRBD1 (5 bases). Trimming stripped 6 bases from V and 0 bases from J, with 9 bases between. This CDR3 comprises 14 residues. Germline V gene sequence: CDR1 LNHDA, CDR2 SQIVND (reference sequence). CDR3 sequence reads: CASRSGGSNQPQHF. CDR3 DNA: TGTGCCAGTAGGAGCGGGGGTAGCAATCAGCCCCAGCATTTT.

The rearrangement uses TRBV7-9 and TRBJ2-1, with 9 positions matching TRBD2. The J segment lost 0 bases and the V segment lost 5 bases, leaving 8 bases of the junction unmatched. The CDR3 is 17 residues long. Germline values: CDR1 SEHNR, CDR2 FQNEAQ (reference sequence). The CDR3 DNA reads TGTGCCAGCAGCCCTAGACGACTAGCGGTCTCCTACAATGAGCAGTTCTTC. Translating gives CASSPRRLAVSYNEQFF.

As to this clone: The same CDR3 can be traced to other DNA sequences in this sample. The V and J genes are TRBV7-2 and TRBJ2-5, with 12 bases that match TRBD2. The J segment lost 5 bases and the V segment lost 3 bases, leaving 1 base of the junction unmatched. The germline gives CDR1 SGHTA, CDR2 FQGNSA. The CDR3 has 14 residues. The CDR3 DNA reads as TGTGCCAGCAGCTTGCTAGCGGGAGGGGAGACCCAGTACTTC. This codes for CASSLLAGGETQYF. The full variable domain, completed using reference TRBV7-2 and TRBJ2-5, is GAGVSQSPSNKVTEKGKDVELRCDPISGHTALYWYRQSLGQGLEFLIYFQGNSAPDKSGLPSDRFSAERTGGSVSTLTIQRTQQEDSAVYLCASSLLAGGETQYFGPGTRLLVL.

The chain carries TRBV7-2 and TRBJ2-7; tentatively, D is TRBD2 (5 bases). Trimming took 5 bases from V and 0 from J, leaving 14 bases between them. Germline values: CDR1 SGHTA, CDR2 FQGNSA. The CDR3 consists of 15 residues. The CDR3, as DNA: TGTGCCAGCAGCCCCCGGAGCGGCAGCTCCTACGAGCAGTACTTC. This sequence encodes CASSPRSGSSYEQYF.

Here the CDR3 reads CASSQAGTGETTQYF. DNA of the CDR3: TGTGCCAGCAGCCAAGCGGGGACAGGGGAGACGACCCAGTACTTC. The rearrangement joins TRBV3-1 (or the pseudogene TRBV3-2) to TRBJ2-5; 10 bases are shared with TRBD1. Germline lookup yields CDR1 LGHDT and CDR2 YNNKEL (reference sequence). Unmatched junction bases numbered 6, after V lost 1 base and J lost 7 bases. This CDR3 is 15 amino acids long.

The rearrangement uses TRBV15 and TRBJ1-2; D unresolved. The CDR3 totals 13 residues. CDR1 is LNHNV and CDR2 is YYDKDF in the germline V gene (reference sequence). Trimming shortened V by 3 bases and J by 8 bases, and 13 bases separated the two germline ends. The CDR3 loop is CATSRDSEKGYTF. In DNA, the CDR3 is TGTGCCACCAGCAGGGACTCCGAGAAGGGCTACACCTTC. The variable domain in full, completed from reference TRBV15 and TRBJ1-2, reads DAMVIQNPRYQVTQFGKPVTLSCSQTLNHNVMYWYQQKSSQAPKLLFHYYDKDFNNEADTPDNFQSRRPNTSFCFLDIRSPGLGDTAMYLCATSRDSEKGYTFGSGTRLTVV.

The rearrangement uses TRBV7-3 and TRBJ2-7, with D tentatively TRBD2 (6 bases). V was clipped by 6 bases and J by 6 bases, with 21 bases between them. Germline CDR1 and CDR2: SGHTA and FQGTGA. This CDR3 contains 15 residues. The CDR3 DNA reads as TGTGCCAGCAGATCCCGGGACTCCCAATTTGGCGAGCAGTACTTC. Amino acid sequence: CASRSRDSQFGEQYF.

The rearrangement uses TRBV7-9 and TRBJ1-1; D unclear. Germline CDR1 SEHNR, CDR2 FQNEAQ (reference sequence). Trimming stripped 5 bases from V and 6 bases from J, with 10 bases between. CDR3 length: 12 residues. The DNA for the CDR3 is TGTGCCAGCAGCCTCCATTACTCTGAAGCTTTCTTT. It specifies CASSLHYSEAFF.

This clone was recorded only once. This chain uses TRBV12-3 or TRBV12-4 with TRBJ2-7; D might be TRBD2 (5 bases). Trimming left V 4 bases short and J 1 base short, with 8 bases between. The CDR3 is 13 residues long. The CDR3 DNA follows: TGTGCCAGCAGTTCCCCGGGATCCTACGAGCAGTACTTC. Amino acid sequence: CASSSPGSYEQYF.

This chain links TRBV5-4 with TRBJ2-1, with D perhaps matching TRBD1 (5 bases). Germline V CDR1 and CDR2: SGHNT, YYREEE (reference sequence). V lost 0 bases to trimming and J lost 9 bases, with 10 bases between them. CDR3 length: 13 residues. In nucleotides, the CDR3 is TGTGCCAGCAGCTTGGAAGGGGTGGGTGAGCAGTTCTTC. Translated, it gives CASSLEGVGEQFF. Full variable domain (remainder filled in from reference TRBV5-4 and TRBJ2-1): ETGVTQSPTHLIKTRGQQVTLRCSSQSGHNTVSWYQQALGQGPQFIFQYYREEENGRGNFPPRFSGLQFPNYSSELNVNALELDDSALYLCASSLEGVGEQFFGPGTRLTVL.

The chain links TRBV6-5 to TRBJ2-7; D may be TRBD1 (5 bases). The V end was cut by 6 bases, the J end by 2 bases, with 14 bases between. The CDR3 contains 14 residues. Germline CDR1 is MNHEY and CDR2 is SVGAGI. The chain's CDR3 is CASSPTAQPYEQYF. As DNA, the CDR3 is TGTGCCAGCAGCCCGACAGCTCAACCCTACGAGCAGTACTTC.

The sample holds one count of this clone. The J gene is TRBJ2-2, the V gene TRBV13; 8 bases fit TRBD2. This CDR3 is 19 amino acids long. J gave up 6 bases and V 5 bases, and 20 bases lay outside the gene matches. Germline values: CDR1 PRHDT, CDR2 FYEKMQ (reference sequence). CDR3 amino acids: CASSIRPFLAREDPGELFF. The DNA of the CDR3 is TGTGCCAGCAGCATTCGACCCTTTCTGGCGCGGGAGGACCCCGGGGAGCTGTTTTTT.

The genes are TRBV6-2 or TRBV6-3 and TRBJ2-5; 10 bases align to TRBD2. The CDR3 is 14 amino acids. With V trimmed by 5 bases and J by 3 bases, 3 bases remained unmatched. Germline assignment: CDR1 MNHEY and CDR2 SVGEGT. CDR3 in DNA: TGTGCCAGCAGTCGAGCGGGGGGGGAAGAGACCCAGTACTTC. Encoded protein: CASSRAGGEETQYF.

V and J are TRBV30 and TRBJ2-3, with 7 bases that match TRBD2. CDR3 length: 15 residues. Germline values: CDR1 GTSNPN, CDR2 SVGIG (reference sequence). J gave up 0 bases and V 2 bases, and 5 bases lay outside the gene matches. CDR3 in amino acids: CAWSQGLSSTDTQYF. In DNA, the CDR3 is TGTGCCTGGAGTCAGGGACTATCTAGCACAGATACGCAGTATTTT.